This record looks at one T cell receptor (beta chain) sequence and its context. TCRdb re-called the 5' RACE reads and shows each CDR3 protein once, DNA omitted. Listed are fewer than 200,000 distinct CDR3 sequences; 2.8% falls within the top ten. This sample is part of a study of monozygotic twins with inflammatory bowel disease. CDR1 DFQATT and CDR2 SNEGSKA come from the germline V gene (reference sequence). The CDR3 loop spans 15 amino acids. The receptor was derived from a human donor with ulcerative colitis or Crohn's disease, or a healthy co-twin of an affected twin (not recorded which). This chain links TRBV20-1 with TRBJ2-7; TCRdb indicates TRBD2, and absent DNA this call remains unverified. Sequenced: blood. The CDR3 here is CSAPRGTSGFYEQYF.